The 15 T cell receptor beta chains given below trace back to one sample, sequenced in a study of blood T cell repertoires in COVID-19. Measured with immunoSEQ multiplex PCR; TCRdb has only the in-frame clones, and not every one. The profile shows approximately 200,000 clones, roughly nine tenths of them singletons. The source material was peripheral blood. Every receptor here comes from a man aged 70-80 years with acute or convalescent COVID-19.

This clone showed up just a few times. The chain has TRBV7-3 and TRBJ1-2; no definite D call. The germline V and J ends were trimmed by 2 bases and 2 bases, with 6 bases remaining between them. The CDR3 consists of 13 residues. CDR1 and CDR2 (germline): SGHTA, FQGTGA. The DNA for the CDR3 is TGTGCCAGCAGCTTAGACGGGAACTATGGCTACACCTTC. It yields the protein CASSLDGNYGYTF.

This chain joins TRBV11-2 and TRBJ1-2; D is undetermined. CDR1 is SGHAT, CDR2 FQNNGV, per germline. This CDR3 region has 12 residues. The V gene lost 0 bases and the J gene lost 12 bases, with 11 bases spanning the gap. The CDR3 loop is CASSLERGFHTF. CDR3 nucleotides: TGTGCCAGCAGCTTAGAACGGGGTTTTCACACCTTC.

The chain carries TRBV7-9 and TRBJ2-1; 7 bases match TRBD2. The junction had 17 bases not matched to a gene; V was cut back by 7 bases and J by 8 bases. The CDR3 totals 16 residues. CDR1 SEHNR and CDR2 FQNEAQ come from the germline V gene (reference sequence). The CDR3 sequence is CASTELMGGSMDEQFF. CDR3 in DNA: TGTGCCAGCACGGAGCTGATGGGCGGGAGTATGGATGAGCAGTTCTTC.

The CDR3 sequence: CASSQTPRPDTAGEQFF. CDR3 DNA: TGTGCCAGCAGCCAAACACCCCGTCCGGACACGGCCGGTGAGCAGTTCTTC. The chain uses TRBV4-2 and TRBJ2-1, with a weak D call TRBD1 (5 bases). CDR1 and CDR2 (germline): LGHNA, YNFKEQ. V dropped 2 bases and J dropped 9 bases, with 23 bases sitting between them. CDR3 length: 17 residues.

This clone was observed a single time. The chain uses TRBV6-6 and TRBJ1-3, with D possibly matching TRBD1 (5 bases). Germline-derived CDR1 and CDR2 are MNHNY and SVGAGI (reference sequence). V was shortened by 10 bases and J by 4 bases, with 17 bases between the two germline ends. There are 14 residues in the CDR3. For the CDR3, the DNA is TGTGCCACCTTAGATCCAGGGTCCGGAAACACCATATATTTT. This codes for CATLDPGSGNTIYF.

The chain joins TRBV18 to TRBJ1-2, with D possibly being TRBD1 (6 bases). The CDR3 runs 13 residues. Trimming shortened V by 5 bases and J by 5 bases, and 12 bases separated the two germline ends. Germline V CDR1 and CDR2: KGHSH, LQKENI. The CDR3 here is CASSEQGSYGYTF. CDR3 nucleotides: TGTGCCAGCTCAGAACAGGGATCATATGGCTACACCTTC.

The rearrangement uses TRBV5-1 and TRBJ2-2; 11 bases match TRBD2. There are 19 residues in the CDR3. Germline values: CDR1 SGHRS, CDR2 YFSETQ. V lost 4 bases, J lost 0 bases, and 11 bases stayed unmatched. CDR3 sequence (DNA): TGCGCCAGCAGCCCGTCGGTTCTAGCGGGAGGCCCGAACACCGGGGAGCTGTTTTTT. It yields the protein CASSPSVLAGGPNTGELFF.

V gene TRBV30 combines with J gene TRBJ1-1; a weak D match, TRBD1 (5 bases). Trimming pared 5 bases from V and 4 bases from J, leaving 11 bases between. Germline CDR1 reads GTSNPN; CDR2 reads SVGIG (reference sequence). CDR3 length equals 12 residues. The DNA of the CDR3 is TGTGCCTGGGGGGGAGGGACCACTGAAGCTTTCTTT. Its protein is CAWGGGTTEAFF.

Here the CDR3 reads CASSSGWAGYNEQFF. The CDR3 nucleotides read TGTGCCAGCAGCTCAGGATGGGCGGGGTACAATGAGCAGTTCTTC. This chain uses TRBV7-2 with TRBJ2-1, with D perhaps TRBD2 (6 bases). The V gene's germline CDR1 is SGHTA and CDR2 FQGNSA. The CDR3 has 15 residues. Deletions cut 4 bases from V and 4 bases from J, with 14 bases between.

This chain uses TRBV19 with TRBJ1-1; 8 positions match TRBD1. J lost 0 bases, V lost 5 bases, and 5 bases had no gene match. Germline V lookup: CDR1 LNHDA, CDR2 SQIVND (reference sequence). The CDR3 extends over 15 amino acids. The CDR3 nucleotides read TGTGCCAGTAGTCCCCGGACAGGGATGAACACTGAAGCTTTCTTT. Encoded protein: CASSPRTGMNTEAFF.

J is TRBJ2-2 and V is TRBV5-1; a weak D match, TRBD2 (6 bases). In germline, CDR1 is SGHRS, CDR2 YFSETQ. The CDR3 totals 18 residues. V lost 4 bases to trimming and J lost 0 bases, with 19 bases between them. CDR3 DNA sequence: TGCGCCAGCAGCCAGCTACAGGCGGGGCTCTCGAACACCGGGGAGCTGTTTTTT. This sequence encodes CASSQLQAGLSNTGELFF.

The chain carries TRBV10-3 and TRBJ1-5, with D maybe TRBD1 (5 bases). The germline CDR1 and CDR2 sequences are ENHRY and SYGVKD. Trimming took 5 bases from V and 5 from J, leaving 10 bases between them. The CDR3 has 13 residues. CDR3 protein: CAISQGIDQPQHF. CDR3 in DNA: TGTGCCATCAGTCAGGGAATCGATCAGCCCCAGCATTTT.

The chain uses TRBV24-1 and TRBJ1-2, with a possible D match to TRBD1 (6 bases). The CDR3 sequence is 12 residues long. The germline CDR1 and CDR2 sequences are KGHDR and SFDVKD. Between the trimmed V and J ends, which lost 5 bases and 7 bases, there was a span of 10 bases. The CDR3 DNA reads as TGTGCCACCAGTGTCAGGGGCTCTGGCTACACCTTC. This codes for CATSVRGSGYTF.

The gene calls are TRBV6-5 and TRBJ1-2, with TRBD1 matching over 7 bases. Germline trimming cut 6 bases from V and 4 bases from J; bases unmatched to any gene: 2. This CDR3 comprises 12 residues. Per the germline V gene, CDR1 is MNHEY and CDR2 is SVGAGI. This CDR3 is CASRGQAYGYTF. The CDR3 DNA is TGTGCCAGCAGAGGACAGGCCTATGGCTACACCTTC.

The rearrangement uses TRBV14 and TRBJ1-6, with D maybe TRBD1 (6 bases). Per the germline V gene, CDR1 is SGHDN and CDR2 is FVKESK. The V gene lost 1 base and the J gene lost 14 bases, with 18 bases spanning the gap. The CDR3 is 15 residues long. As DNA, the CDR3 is TGTGCCAGCAGCCAAGCAGGGACATCACCGTCCTCCCTCCACTTT. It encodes CASSQAGTSPSSLHF.